The present T cell receptor beta chain was sequenced within a study of blood T cells in healthy people across ages. Findings and limits, study-wide: Unsorted PBMCs prevented conclusive naive versus antigen-experienced comparison.

The V gene's germline CDR1 is LNHDA and CDR2 SQIVND (reference sequence). With 0 bases clipped from V and 3 bases from J, the junction kept 8 bases outside the gene matches. The CDR3 is made up of 17 amino acids. This clonotype was detected a few times. What it binds is unknown. Sample-barcoded 5' priming and a J-beta primer mix drove a second PCR of about 7 to 11 cycles. TCRdb processed the 5' RACE reads anew with MiXCR; each CDR3 protein has one entry. The repertoire holds 750,000 or so distinct CDR3 sequences, with 25% as singletons. The same sample was also used in a study of T cells of mothers and their children. From that second work: In this cohort, donors were three healthy Caucasian mothers plus their six children.

Sequencing was performed on blood. This rearrangement joins TRBV19 to TRBJ1-5; TRBD1 agrees at 7 bases. The sequence was obtained from a boy aged 5-17 years in good health. The CDR3 DNA follows: TGTGCCAGTAGTATAGACAGGGGGGTTAGGATCAATCAGCCCCAGCATTTT. Protein: CASSIDRGVRINQPQHF.